The clone carrying this T cell receptor (beta chain) showed up just once. The antigen is unknown. Sequenced by immunoSEQ multiplex PCR; TCRdb stores in-frame clones only, minus some. Among about 92,000 clones listed, approximately 91% were seen once. This sample is drawn from a study of OX40 agonist ivuxolimab in advanced cancers. Study-level points and caveats: Partial responders receiving 0.1-3.0 mg/kg showed among the lowest clonal expansion. Doses of 0.1 to 3.0 mg/kg were accompanied by clonal expansion of CD4+ and CD8+ blood T cells by week 6.

The ends were cut back, 1 base at V and 1 base at J, with 5 bases in the middle. The CDR3 is 14 amino acids. Germline V lookup: CDR1 SEHNR, CDR2 FQNEAQ (reference sequence). The receptor comes from an adult with an advanced solid tumor such as melanoma, head and neck, liver or kidney cancer. The chain recombines TRBV7-9 with TRBJ1-3; no definite D call. Source: CD4+ or CD8+ T cells sorted from blood, taken in a trial of the OX40 agonist ivuxolimab. The CDR3 DNA reads TGTGCCAGCAGCTTAGGACGGTCTGGAAACACCATATATTTT. Translation gives CASSLGRSGNTIYF.